The sample holds a few counts of the clone carrying this T cell receptor beta chain. The target antigen is unknown. The sample belongs to a study of cytomegalovirus exposure and HLA in healthy donors. Study-wide points: More clonal expansion characterized HLA-associated TCR beta chains than equally common others in a later analysis.

The V end was cut by 4 bases, the J end by 5 bases, with 15 bases between. This CDR3 has 14 residues. Germline V gene data show CDR1 as LNHDA and CDR2 as SQIVND (reference sequence). Primers included in the PCR were 60 Vbeta and 13 Jbeta primers. In the study's own analysis: About 11 million shared chains were among the roughly 80 million unique TCR beta chains that a later analysis counted. Clones were sequenced by immunoSEQ multiplex PCR, and TCRdb holds only the in-frame ones, with some missing. From that table come the V and J calls and clone size; the DNA was used to work out D and trimming. The sample consists of around 120,000 clones, around two thirds of them appearing once.

The clonotype originates from a woman aged 40 to 50 in good health and CMV-seropositive. Material: PBMCs. The chain employs TRBV19 and TRBJ2-7; D gene unclear. Here the CDR3 DNA reads TGTGCCAGTAGTACCCGGAGCGCTTTCGACGAGCAGTACTTC. It encodes CASSTRSAFDEQYF.